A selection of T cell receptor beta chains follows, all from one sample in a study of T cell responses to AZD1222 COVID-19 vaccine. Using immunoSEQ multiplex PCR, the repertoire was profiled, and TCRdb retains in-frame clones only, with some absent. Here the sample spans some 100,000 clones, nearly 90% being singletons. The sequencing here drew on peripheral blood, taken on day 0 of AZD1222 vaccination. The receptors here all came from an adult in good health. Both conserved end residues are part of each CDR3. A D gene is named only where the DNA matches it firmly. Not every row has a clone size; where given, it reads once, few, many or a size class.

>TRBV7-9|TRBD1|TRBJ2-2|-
TGTGCCAGCAGCCCAGGACAGGTTGTGGCCACCGGGGAGCTGTTTTTT
CASSPGQVVATGELFF
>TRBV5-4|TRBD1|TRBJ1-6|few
TGTGCCAGCAGCTTGGGGCGGGACAGAAATAATTCACCCCTCCACTTT
CASSLGRDRNNSPLHF
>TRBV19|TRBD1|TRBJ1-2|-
TGTGCCAGTAGATTAACAGGGGACGGCTACACCTTC
CASRLTGDGYTF
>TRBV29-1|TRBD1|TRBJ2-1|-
TGCAGCGGCGGGACAGGGAGCTTAAATGAGCAGTTCTTC
CSGGTGSLNEQFF
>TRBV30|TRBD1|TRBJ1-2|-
TGTGCCTGGACCCAGCTCGGGACAGTCAAAGGCTACACCTTC
CAWTQLGTVKGYTF
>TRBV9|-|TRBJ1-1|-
TGTGCCAGTATGGAGGGTTTAGGGAACACTGAAGCTTTCTTT
CASMEGLGNTEAFF
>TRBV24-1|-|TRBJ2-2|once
TGTGCCACCAGTGATCCAGGGCGCACCGGGGAGCTGTTTTTT
CATSDPGRTGELFF
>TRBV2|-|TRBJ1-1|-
TGTGCCAGCAATCTGGGAGGGAGTGAAGCTTTCTTT
CASNLGGSEAFF
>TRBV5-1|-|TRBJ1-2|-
TGCGCCAGCAGCCCGGTTGGGACTTCCATCTATGGCTACACCTTC
CASSPVGTSIYGYTF
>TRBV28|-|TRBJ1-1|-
TGTGCCAGCCGACAGGTAGGCACTGAAGCTTTCTTT
CASRQVGTEAFF
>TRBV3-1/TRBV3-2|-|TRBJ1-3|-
TGTGCCAGCAGCCAAGTACACAACTCTGGAAACACCATATATTTT
CASSQVHNSGNTIYF
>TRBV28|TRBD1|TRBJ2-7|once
TGTGCCAGCACCGCCCGGACAGGTTACTACGAGCAGTACTTC
CASTARTGYYEQYF
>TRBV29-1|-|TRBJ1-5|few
TGCAGCGTTGATTCGGGTACAGGGACCGGTCAGCCCCAGCATTTT
CSVDSGTGTGQPQHF
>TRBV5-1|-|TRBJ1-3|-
TGCGCCAGCAGCTTAGAGAGGGGATTACTGACTGGAAACACCATATATTTT
CASSLERGLLTGNTIYF
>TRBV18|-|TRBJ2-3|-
TGTGCCAGCTCACCACCGGGTTATAACACAGATACGCAGTATTTT
CASSPPGYNTDTQYF
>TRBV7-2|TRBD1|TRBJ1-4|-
TGTGCCAGCAGTCCAGGGGGCGCAGGTGAAAAACTGTTTTTT
CASSPGGAGEKLFF
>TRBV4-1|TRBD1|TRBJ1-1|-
TGCGCCAGCAGTCTTGCAGGGGGCGCGTATGAAGCTTTCTTT
CASSLAGGAYEAFF
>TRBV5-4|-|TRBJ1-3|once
TGTGCCAGCAGCTTTAGTGAGGGTAGTCGAAACACCATATATTTT
CASSFSEGSRNTIYF
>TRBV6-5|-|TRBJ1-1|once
TGTGCCAGCAGGCCCGCCTACACAGGAAACACTGAAGCTTTCTTT
CASRPAYTGNTEAFF